What follows is one T cell receptor beta chain and its context. Its antigen specificity is not known. It has no much larger one-base neighbor in the sample; base qualities were not kept. This entry comes from a study of blood T cells in healthy people across ages (dated by TCRdb to 2015 to 2017). Regarding the complete study: In model experiments, template switching captured roughly one uniquely barcoded TCR beta cDNA molecule for every two T cells. The study analyzed two additional independent replicas of 1 million unique cDNA reads from the same blood draw for two donors, one aged 18 to 30 and one aged 80 or older. To track age-related changes in TCR beta repertoire diversity, the study relied on deep sequencing normalized with unique cDNA molecular identifiers. The donors were split into four age groups: young (average about 16 years), middle-aged (more than 35), aged (about 56) and long-lived (roughly 88). Donors of different ages were randomly distributed across sequencing lanes to avoid experimental bias.

Systemically healthy Caucasian individuals from Russia, approximately 39 in total and aged roughly 6 to 90 years, were included as donors. Each donor gave approximately 10 milliliters of peripheral blood, collected into EDTA-treated Vacutainer tubes. PBMCs were isolated by Ficoll-Paque density-gradient centrifugation, with at least 6.5 million obtained per sample. Total RNA, at least 6 micrograms per sample, was extracted from PBMCs with Trizol reagent. The percentages of naive CD45RAhigh/CD27high T cells were determined by flow cytometry on a PBMC aliquot from every donor. Results and caveats for the whole study, not just this receptor: Estimates of total diversity based on one million sequenced T cells were regarded as lower bounds and as underestimates. Bulk unsorted PBMC profiling prevented conclusive comparison of naive and antigen-experienced compartments. Observed TCR beta diversity per million T cells fell roughly linearly with age, and a significant reduction was already apparent by age around 40. Donor CMV infection status was unknown, potentially confounding age-related changes in expanded clonotypes. Observed TCR beta diversity correlated strongly with the percentage of naive T cells measured by flow cytometry. Compared with the aged group, more naive CD4+ T cells, fewer expanded clones and increased TCR diversity were shown by the long-lived group, suggesting age selection.

Libraries were prepared through 5' RACE. Sequencing was carried out with an Illumina HiSeq 2500. A second PCR of about 6 to 12 cycles was run with a J-beta primer mix and a sample-barcoded 5' primer. Each TCR beta cDNA molecule received a unique molecular identifier from a template-switch 5' adaptor carrying 12 random nucleotides. Each sample yielded at least 3 million CDR3-containing paired-end reads. All of the RNA was converted into first-strand cDNA using the Mint cDNA synthesis kit, with a TRBC-specific oligonucleotide serving as the primer. After uracil-DNA glycosylase treatment, a first 18-cycle PCR used universal primers M1SS and BC2_uni_R on all cDNA. In the source study's methods: Normalization of each sample was performed by random selection of 1 million high-quality reads, each carrying a distinct molecular identifier. Instead of being binned into consensus sequences, reads with shared molecular identifiers were discarded. MiTCR, run with a Q25 quality threshold and the strictest error-elimination algorithm, handled CDR3 identification, clonotype clustering and error correction. A nonparametric unseen species model with Euler transformation was used to estimate lower-bound total TCR beta diversity. TCRdb's own reprocessing of the public reads used fastp at Q25 and MiXCR and kept productive beta chains. One record per CDR3 amino acid sequence lists the most common genes and DNA. The V and J calls shown here were made by TCRdb, not taken from the authors' results. The sample data list over 950,000 distinct CDR3 sequences, and roughly 50% of these were observed just once. The ten biggest clones cover about a fifth of the sample.

CDR1 SQVTM and CDR2 ANQGSEA were looked up in the germline V gene. The CDR3 goes from the cysteine to the phenylalanine over 12 residues. Of the read, only the CDR3 DNA is kept; its 36 bases are in frame from base 1. The sample taken for sequencing was blood. This TCR came from a woman in her fifties or sixties in good health. The sequence joins TRBV29-1 to TRBJ2-5, and possibly TRBD2, on 6 matching bases. The tail of the sequence fits TRBJ2-7 better, so the J call may be wrong. The base sequence is TGCAGCGTTGAAGGGGAGGCCTACGAGCAGTACTTC. Its protein is CSVEGEAYEQYF.